This T cell receptor (beta chain) stems from a study of CD8 T cells in ankylosing spondylitis. This CDR3 has 17 residues. Germline trimming cut 4 bases from V and 2 bases from J; bases unmatched to any gene: 7. The V gene's germline CDR1 is LNHDA and CDR2 SQIVND (reference sequence). TCRdb processed the 5' RACE reads anew with MiXCR; each CDR3 protein has one entry. The sample comprises under 250,000 distinct CDR3 sequences, roughly 10% of which are singletons, and approximately 6.6% rests with the top ten. This receptor was taken from a male donor with ankylosing spondylitis or in good health (not recorded which). The genes are TRBV19 and TRBJ2-5; 13 nucleotides line up with TRBD2. The sample consisted of blood, either unsorted or a sorted T cell fraction (not recorded which). The CDR3 loop reads CASSTTRLAGGQETQYF. Here the CDR3 DNA reads TGTGCCAGTAGTACCACCCGACTAGCGGGAGGACAAGAGACCCAGTACTTC.